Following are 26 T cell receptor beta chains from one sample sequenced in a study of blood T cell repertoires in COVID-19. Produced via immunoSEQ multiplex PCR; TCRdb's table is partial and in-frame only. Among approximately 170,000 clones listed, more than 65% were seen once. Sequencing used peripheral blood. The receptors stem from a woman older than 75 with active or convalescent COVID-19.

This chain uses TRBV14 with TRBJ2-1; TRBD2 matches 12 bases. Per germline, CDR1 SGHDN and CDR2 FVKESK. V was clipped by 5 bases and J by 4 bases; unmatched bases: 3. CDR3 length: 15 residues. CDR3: CASSSGTSGYNEQFF. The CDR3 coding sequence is TGTGCCAGCAGCTCCGGGACTAGCGGGTACAATGAGCAGTTCTTC.

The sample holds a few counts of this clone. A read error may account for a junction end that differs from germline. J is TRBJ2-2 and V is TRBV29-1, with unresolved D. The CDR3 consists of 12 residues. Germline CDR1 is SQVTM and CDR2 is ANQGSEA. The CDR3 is CSVKEAAGELFF. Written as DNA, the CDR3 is TGCAGCGTTAAAGAGGCCGCCGGGGAGCTGTTTTTT.

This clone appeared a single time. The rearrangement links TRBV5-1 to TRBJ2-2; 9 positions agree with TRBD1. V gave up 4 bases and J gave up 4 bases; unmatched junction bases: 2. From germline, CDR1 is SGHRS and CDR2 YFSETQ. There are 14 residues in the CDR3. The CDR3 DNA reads TGCGCCAGCAGCATGACAGGGGGCACCGGGGAGCTGTTTTTT. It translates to CASSMTGGTGELFF.

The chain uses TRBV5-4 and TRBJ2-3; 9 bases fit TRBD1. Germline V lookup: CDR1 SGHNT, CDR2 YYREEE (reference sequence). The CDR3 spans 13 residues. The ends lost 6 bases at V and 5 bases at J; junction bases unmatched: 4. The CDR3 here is CASTGTGKDTQYF. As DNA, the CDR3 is TGTGCCAGCACGGGGACAGGGAAAGATACGCAGTATTTT.

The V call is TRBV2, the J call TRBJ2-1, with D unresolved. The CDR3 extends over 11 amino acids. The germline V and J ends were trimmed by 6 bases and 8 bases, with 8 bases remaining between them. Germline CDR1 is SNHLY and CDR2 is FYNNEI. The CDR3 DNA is TGTGCCAGCAGCCCGTTCGATGAGCAGTTCTTC. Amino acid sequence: CASSPFDEQFF.

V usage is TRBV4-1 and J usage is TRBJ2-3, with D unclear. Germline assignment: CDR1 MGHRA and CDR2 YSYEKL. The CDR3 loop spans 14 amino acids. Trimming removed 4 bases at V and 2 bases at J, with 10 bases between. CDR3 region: CASSPNGFTDTQYF. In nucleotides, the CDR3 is TGCGCCAGCAGCCCTAACGGTTTCACAGATACGCAGTATTTT.

Written as DNA, the CDR3 is TGTGCCTGGGGAACAAGGGGCTGGCCGGAGACCCAGTACTTC. It codes for CAWGTRGWPETQYF. The genes are TRBV30 and TRBJ2-5; maybe TRBD1 (5 bases). Germline CDR1 reads GTSNPN; CDR2 reads SVGIG (reference sequence). The CDR3 contains 14 residues. V was cut by 5 bases and J by 5 bases, with 18 bases left in between.

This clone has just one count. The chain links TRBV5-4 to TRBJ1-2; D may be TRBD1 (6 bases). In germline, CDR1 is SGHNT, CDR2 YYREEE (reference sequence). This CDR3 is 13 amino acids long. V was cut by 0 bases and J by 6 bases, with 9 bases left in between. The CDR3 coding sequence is TGTGCCAGCAGCTTGGTAACAGGGAATGGCTACACCTTC. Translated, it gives CASSLVTGNGYTF.

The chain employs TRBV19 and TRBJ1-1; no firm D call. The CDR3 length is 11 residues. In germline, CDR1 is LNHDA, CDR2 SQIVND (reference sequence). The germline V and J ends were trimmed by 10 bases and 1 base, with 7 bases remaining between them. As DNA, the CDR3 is TGTGCCACCTCGAGGAACACTGAAGCTTTCTTT. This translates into CATSRNTEAFF.

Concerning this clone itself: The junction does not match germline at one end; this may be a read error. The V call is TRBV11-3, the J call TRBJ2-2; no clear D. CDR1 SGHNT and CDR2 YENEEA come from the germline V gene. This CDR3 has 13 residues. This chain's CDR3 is CASNLSFSGELFF. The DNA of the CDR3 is TGTGCCAGCAACTTAAGCTTTTCCGGGGAGCTGTTTTTT.

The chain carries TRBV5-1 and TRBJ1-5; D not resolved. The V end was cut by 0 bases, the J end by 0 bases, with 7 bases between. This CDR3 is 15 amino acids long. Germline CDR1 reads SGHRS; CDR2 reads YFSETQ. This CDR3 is CASSLDSNSNQPQHF. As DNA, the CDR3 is TGCGCCAGCAGCTTGGACAGTAATAGCAATCAGCCCCAGCATTTT.

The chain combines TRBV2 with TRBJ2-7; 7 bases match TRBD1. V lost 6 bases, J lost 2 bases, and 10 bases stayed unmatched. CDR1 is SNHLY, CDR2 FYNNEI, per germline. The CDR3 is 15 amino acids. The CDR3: CASRPTGTVTYEQYF. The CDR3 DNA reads TGTGCCAGCAGACCCACCGGGACAGTGACCTACGAGCAGTACTTC.

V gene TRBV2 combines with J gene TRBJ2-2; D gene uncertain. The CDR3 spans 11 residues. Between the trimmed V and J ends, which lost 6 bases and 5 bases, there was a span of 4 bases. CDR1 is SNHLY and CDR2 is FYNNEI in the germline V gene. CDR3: CASRYTGELFF. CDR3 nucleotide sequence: TGTGCCAGCAGATATACCGGGGAGCTGTTTTTT.

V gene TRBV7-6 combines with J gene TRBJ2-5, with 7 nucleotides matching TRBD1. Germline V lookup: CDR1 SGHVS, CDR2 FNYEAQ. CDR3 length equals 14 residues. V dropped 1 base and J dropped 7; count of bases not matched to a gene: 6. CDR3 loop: CASSLETGDRTQYF. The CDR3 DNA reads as TGTGCCAGCAGCTTAGAAACAGGGGATAGGACCCAGTACTTC.

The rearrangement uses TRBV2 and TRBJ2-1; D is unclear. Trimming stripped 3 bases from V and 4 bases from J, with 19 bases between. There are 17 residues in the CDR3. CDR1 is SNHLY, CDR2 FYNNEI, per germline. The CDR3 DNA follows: TGTGCCAGCAGTGAGATTGCAGCACAGATCTTTTACAATGAGCAGTTCTTC. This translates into CASSEIAAQIFYNEQFF.

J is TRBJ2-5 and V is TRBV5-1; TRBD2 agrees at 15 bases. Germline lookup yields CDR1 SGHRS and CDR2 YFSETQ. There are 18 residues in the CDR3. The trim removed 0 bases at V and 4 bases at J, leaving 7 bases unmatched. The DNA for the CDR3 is TGCGCCAGCAGCTTGGAAGGACTAGCGGGAGGGCAGGGAGAGACCCAGTACTTC. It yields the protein CASSLEGLAGGQGETQYF.

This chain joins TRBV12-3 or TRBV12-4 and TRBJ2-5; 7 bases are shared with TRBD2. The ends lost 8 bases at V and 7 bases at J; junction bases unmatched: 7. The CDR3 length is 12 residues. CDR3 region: CASAPGGVTQYF. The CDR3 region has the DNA TGTGCCAGCGCCCCGGGGGGTGTGACCCAGTACTTC.

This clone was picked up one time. The CDR3 region has the DNA TGTGCCAGCAGCGTAGTGGGAGCGGGAACCTCCTACAATGAGCAGTTCTTC. It translates to CASSVVGAGTSYNEQFF. V usage is TRBV9 and J usage is TRBJ2-1; TRBD2 agrees at 7 bases. The germline V gene encodes CDR1 SGDLS and CDR2 YYNGEE. Trimming took 0 bases from V and 0 from J; bases not matched to a gene: 6. The CDR3 runs to 17 residues.

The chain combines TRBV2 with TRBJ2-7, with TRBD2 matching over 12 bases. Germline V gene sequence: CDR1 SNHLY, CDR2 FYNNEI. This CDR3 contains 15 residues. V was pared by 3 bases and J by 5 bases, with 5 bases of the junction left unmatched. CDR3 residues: CASSDILAGGHEQYF. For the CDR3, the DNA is TGTGCCAGCAGTGATATACTAGCGGGAGGACACGAGCAGTACTTC.

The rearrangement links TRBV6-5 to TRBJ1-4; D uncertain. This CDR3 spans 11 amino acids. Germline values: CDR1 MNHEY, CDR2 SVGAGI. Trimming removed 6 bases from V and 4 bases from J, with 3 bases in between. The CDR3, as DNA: TGTGCCAGCAGCATTAATGAAAAACTGTTTTTT. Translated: CASSINEKLFF.

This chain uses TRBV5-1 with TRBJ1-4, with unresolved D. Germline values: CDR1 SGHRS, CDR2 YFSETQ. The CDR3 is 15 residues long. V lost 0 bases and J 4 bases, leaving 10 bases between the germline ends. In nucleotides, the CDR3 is TGCGCCAGCAGCTTGGGGTACGGGGATAATGAAAAACTGTTTTTT. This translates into CASSLGYGDNEKLFF.

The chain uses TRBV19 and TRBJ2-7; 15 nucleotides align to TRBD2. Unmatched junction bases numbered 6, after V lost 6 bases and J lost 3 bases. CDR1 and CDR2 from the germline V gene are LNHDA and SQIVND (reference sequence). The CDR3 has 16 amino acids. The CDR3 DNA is TGTGCCAGTAGCCCCAGGACTAGCGGGAGGGGCTACGAGCAGTACTTC. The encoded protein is CASSPRTSGRGYEQYF.

The CDR3: CAWSGTGRGSQPQHF. CDR3 nucleotide sequence: TGTGCCTGGAGTGGTACCGGAAGAGGGAGTCAGCCCCAGCATTTT. The rearrangement uses TRBV30 and TRBJ1-5; no clear D gene. The germline V gene has CDR1 GTSNPN and CDR2 SVGIG (reference sequence). This CDR3 spans 15 amino acids. Trimming stripped 1 base from V and 6 bases from J, with 16 bases between.

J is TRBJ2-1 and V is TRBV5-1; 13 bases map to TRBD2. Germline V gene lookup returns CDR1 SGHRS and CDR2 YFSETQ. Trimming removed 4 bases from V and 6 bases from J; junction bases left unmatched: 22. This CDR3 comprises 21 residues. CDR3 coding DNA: TGCGCCAGCAGCGGACCAAAACTCTTCGGACTAGCGGGAGTGTTAGTCAATGAGCAGTTCTTC. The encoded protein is CASSGPKLFGLAGVLVNEQFF.

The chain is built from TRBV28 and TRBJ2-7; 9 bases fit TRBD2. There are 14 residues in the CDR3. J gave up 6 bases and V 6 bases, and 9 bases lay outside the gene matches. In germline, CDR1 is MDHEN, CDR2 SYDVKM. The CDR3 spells CASRPGTSIPEQYF. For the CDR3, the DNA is TGTGCCAGCAGACCCGGGACTAGCATCCCCGAGCAGTACTTC.

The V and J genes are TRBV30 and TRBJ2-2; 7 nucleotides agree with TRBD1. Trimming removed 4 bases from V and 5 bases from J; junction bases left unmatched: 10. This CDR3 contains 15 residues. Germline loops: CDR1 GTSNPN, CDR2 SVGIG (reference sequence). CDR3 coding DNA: TGTGCCTGGAACCCAGGCAGGGGGTGGACCGGGGAGCTGTTTTTT. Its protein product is CAWNPGRGWTGELFF.